These T cell receptor beta chains were read from a single sample in a study of shared clonotypes between healthy human individuals. Libraries were prepared by immunoSEQ multiplex PCR; TCRdb keeps only in-frame clonotypes and omits some of them. The sample lists roughly 76,000 clones, 62% occurring once. The sequenced sample consisted of memory CD8+ T cells sorted from blood. These receptors were taken from a man aged 25-40 years in good health. CDR3s include the opening cysteine and the closing phenylalanine or tryptophan. A D gene is named only where the DNA matches it firmly. Expanded clones get a size class; other rows say once, few or many, or leave the size out.

V	D	J	size	DNA	CDR3
TRBV27	-	TRBJ2-2	-	TGTGCCAGCAGTTTATCGAACCAGGGGATGGGGGAGCTGTTTTTT	CASSLSNQGMGELFF
TRBV6-1	-	TRBJ2-3	many	TGTGCCAGCAGTGAATGGACAGGCGGGGTCCCAGATACGCAGTATTTT	CASSEWTGGVPDTQYF
TRBV10-3	-	TRBJ2-1	-	TGTGCCATCAGTGTATTTTACAATGAGCAGTTCTTC	CAISVFYNEQFF
TRBV5-4	TRBD2	TRBJ2-7	-	TGTGCCAGCAGCTCACGAGCGGCTAGCGGGGGCCACGGCGAGCAGTACTTC	CASSSRAASGGHGEQYF
TRBV11-1	-	TRBJ2-4	many	TGTGCCAGCAGCCAGGGGCTGGGGGGGGACATTCAGTACTTC	CASSQGLGGDIQYF
TRBV6-4	TRBD2	TRBJ2-1	-	TGTGCCAGCAACCCGGGACTACTCTACAATGAGCAGTTCTTC	CASNPGLLYNEQFF
TRBV6-1	TRBD2	TRBJ2-3	-	TGTGCCAGCAGTGAGGGAAGTTGGCTAGCGGGAATATCAGATACGCAGTATTTT	CASSEGSWLAGISDTQYF
TRBV28	TRBD2	TRBJ2-7	-	TGTGCCAGCAGGCGGACTAGCGGGATTTCGTACGAGCAGTACTTC	CASRRTSGISYEQYF
TRBV7-8	TRBD2	TRBJ2-3	-	TGTGCCAGCAGCTCTAACCTAGCGGGGAACACAGATACGCAGTATTTT	CASSSNLAGNTDTQYF
TRBV27	-	TRBJ1-5	few	TGTGCCAGCAGTCCGAGGGGGGTTCTGAATCAGCCCCAGCATTTT	CASSPRGVLNQPQHF
TRBV5-1	TRBD1	TRBJ1-1	-	TGCGCCAGCAGCTTGGCCTCGGACAGGGGCACTGAAGCTTTCTTT	CASSLASDRGTEAFF
TRBV7-2	-	TRBJ1-3	-	TGTGCCAGCAGCCAGCCTGGAAACACCATATATTTT	CASSQPGNTIYF
TRBV25-1	TRBD1	TRBJ2-5	-	TGTGCCAGCAGTGAATCCCCACGGCAGGGGGATGAGACCCAGTACTTC	CASSESPRQGDETQYF
TRBV6-4	TRBD1	TRBJ1-2	few	TGTGCCAGCAGTGCGTCGCCAACCGGGACAGAGGAGAGGGCTAACTATGGCTACACCTTC	CASSASPTGTEERANYGYTF
TRBV6-5	-	TRBJ2-4	-	TGTGCCAGCAGCCTCTCTGGGTTAGCCAAAAACATTCAGTACTTC	CASSLSGLAKNIQYF
TRBV6-4	-	TRBJ1-1	-	TGTGCCAGCAGTCTGGGACCTGGGACTGAAGCTTTCTTT	CASSLGPGTEAFF
TRBV11-1	-	TRBJ1-1	few	TGTGCCAGCAGTGACGGCCCCGTTCGTGAAGCTTTCTTT	CASSDGPVREAFF
TRBV10-3	TRBD2	TRBJ2-7	once	TGTGCCATCAGTGAGTCTGAGGGACTAGCAGGTGGGGTCCTCTACGAGCAGTACTTC	CAISESEGLAGGVLYEQYF
TRBV9	-	TRBJ2-2	once	TGTGCCAGCAGCGTAGAGGAGGGGGCAGAAGGGGAGCTGTTTTTT	CASSVEEGAEGELFF
TRBV7-2	TRBD2	TRBJ2-1	-	TGTGCCAGCAGCTTAGTAGGGGGGCTTAGCGGGAGGGATGAGCAGTTCTTC	CASSLVGGLSGRDEQFF
TRBV7-9	TRBD1	TRBJ2-1	-	TGTGCCAGCCCCATAGAGACAGGGGGATCAAATGAGCAGTTCTTC	CASPIETGGSNEQFF
TRBV19	-	TRBJ1-1	-	TGTGCCAGTAGTCCGGTTGTCGGGTCTGGAGCTTTCTTT	CASSPVVGSGAFF
TRBV27	-	TRBJ2-7	few	TGTGCCAGCAGTTCGTCGGCAGATGCTTACGAGCAGTACTTC	CASSSSADAYEQYF
TRBV7-9	-	TRBJ1-4	-	TGTGCCAGCAGCTTAATAGGGATGGGGCCGGGGGATGAAAAACTGTTTTTT	CASSLIGMGPGDEKLFF
TRBV10-2	-	TRBJ2-7	few	TGCGCCAGCAGTGCTGACAGCTCCTACGAGCAGTACTTC	CASSADSSYEQYF
TRBV7-9	-	TRBJ2-3	-	TGTGCCAGCAGCTTAGGAGTCTTGGTTTACACAGATACGCAGTATTTT	CASSLGVLVYTDTQYF
TRBV25-1	TRBD2	TRBJ2-3	-	TGTGCCAGCAGGCCCCCTGGACTAACTAGCGGGAGGGAGGATACGCAGTATTTT	CASRPPGLTSGREDTQYF
TRBV9	-	TRBJ2-3	few	TGTGCCAGCAGCGTAGCGGGCAGCACAGATACGCAGTATTTT	CASSVAGSTDTQYF
TRBV13	-	TRBJ2-3	-	TGTGCCAGCAGCCCCGCAAATGGATTAGCGGAGTCCCAAGCATCTAGCACAGATACGCAGTATTTT	CASSPANGLAESQASSTDTQYF
TRBV6-1	-	TRBJ2-1	few	TGTGCCAGCAGTGAAATATCGGGTCGGGCATCCTACAATGAGCAGTTCTTC	CASSEISGRASYNEQFF
TRBV6-5	TRBD2	TRBJ2-7	-	TGTGCCAGCAGTTACTCTGTAGCGGGAGCCTACGAGCAGTACTTC	CASSYSVAGAYEQYF
TRBV15	-	TRBJ2-6	many	TGTGCCACCAGCCGTCCCGGGGCCAACGTCCTGACTTTC	CATSRPGANVLTF
TRBV5-1	-	TRBJ2-1	-	TGCGCCAGCAGCTTAACACCAGACGGGTACAATGAGCAGTTCTTC	CASSLTPDGYNEQFF
TRBV25-1	-	TRBJ1-1	-	TGTGCCAGCACCCAAACGACGGTGAACACTGAAGCTTTCTTT	CASTQTTVNTEAFF
TRBV6-1	-	TRBJ2-5	few	TGTGCCAGCACCCGGATTGAAGCTAAGACCCAGTACTTC	CASTRIEAKTQYF